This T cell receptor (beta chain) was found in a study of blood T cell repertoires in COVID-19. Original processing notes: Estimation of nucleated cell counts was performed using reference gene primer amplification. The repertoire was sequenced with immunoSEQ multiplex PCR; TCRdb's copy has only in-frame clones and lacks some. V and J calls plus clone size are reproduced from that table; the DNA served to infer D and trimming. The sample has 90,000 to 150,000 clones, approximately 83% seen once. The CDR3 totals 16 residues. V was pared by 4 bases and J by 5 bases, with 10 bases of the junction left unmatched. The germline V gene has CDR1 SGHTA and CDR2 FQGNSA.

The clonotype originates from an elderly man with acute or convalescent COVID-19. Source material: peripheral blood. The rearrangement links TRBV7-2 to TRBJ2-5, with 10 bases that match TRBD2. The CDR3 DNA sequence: TGTGCCAGCAGCTCGCAACTAGCGGGGATGGGGGAGACCCAGTACTTC. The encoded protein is CASSSQLAGMGETQYF.